The 13 T cell receptor beta chains presented below share a single source sample, sequenced in a study of cytomegalovirus exposure and HLA in healthy donors. Vbeta (60) and Jbeta (13) primers were used in the PCR. TCRdb's table, derived via immunoSEQ multiplex PCR, lists solely in-frame clones and lacks some. The sample records 150,000 to 200,000 clones, about 75% being singletons. Sequencing was carried out using PBMCs. The source of these receptors is a middle-aged man in good health and CMV-seropositive.

This chain uses TRBV20-1 with TRBJ2-5, with D maybe TRBD1 (6 bases). Germline V lookup: CDR1 DFQATT, CDR2 SNEGSKA (reference sequence). The V end lost 6 bases, the J end lost 5 bases, and 7 bases lay between the germline ends. The CDR3 covers 10 residues. The CDR3 reads CSADRETQYF. CDR3 DNA: TGCAGTGCAGACAGGGAGACCCAGTACTTC.

As DNA, the CDR3 is TGTGCCATCAGACTCAAAGAGGGCACAGATACGCAGTATTTT. This codes for CAIRLKEGTDTQYF. V is TRBV10-3 and J is TRBJ2-3; D call uncertain. V lost 6 bases and J 1 base, leaving 11 bases between the germline ends. Germline V gene lookup returns CDR1 ENHRY and CDR2 SYGVKD. The CDR3 covers 14 residues.

The J gene is TRBJ2-1, the V gene TRBV9; 9 bases agree with TRBD2. The CDR3 runs to 14 residues. With 3 bases clipped from V and 6 bases from J, the junction kept 4 bases outside the gene matches. Germline V CDR1 and CDR2: SGDLS, YYNGEE. In DNA form, the CDR3 reads TGTGCCAGCAGCGCGACTAGCGGACCCAATGAGCAGTTCTTC. This translates into CASSATSGPNEQFF.

Here the CDR3 reads CASSSESTNEKLFF. The DNA for the CDR3 is TGTGCCAGCAGCTCCGAGTCCACTAATGAAAAACTGTTTTTT. The V and J genes are TRBV7-2 and TRBJ1-4; D is ambiguous. Trimming stripped 4 bases from V and 2 bases from J, with 8 bases between. Germline V gene sequence: CDR1 SGHTA, CDR2 FQGNSA. This CDR3 comprises 14 residues.

This clone was found a few times. J is TRBJ2-5 and V is TRBV12-5, with D possibly being TRBD2 (5 bases). Looked up from germline, CDR1 is LGHNT and CDR2 is FRNRAP. V lost 7 bases and J lost 2, with 8 bases in between. The CDR3 is 12 residues long. DNA for the CDR3: TGTGCTAGTGCTGGGGAGCAAGAGACCCAGTACTTC. Protein product: CASAGEQETQYF.

This chain links TRBV11-3 with TRBJ2-3; D is possibly TRBD2 (6 bases). Germline CDR1 and CDR2: SGHNT and YENEEA. The CDR3 runs 15 residues. Deletions cut 4 bases from V and 0 bases from J, with 11 bases between. Written as DNA, the CDR3 is TGTGCCAGCAGCTCAACCGGGACTAGCACAGATACGCAGTATTTT. Its protein is CASSSTGTSTDTQYF.

The CDR3 DNA reads as TGTGCCAGCTCACGGGCCGGGAATAGAGACTATGGCTACACCTTC. Translating gives CASSRAGNRDYGYTF. V gene TRBV18 combines with J gene TRBJ1-2; D is unclear. V lost 4 bases, J lost 3 bases, and 15 bases lay in between. The CDR3 runs 15 residues. Germline loops: CDR1 KGHSH, CDR2 LQKENI.

This clone was detected only a few times. The rearrangement uses TRBV14 and TRBJ2-7; D perhaps matches TRBD2 (5 bases). Germline V gene sequence: CDR1 SGHDN, CDR2 FVKESK. This CDR3 is 14 amino acids long. V dropped 5 bases and J dropped 5 bases, with 16 bases sitting between them. The CDR3 DNA is TGTGCCAGCAGCACACTAGGACCCGGGGACGAGCAGTACTTC. Translating gives CASSTLGPGDEQYF.

This rearrangement joins TRBV11-1 to TRBJ2-7, with TRBD1 matching 11 bases. The CDR3 covers 15 residues. CDR1 SGHAT and CDR2 FQDESV come from the germline V gene (reference sequence). V shed 6 bases, J shed 0 bases, and the junction held 4 bases outside the gene matches. CDR3 coding DNA: TGTGCCAGCAGGTCCGGGACAGGGGGCTCCTACGAGCAGTACTTC. Protein: CASRSGTGGSYEQYF.

The chain has TRBV19 and TRBJ2-2; 9 bases align to TRBD1. The CDR3 loop spans 15 amino acids. Looked up from germline, CDR1 is LNHDA and CDR2 is SQIVND (reference sequence). V lost 4 bases to trimming and J lost 3 bases; unmatched junction nucleotides: 3. Here the CDR3 DNA reads TGTGCCAGTAGTACCGGACAGGGGTACACCGGGGAGCTGTTTTTT. Residues: CASSTGQGYTGELFF.

The gene calls are TRBV5-6 and TRBJ2-1, with TRBD1 matching over 10 bases. This CDR3 has 16 amino acids. Unmatched junction bases numbered 13, after V lost 3 bases and J lost 10 bases. Germline V gene sequence: CDR1 SGHDT, CDR2 YYEEEE. In DNA form, the CDR3 reads TGTGCCAGCAGCTCTACAACCGGGACAGGGGCGGAGGAGCAGTTCTTC. Amino acid sequence: CASSSTTGTGAEEQFF.

This clone occurred a few times. CDR3 bases: TGTGCCAGCAGCCAGTACAATGAGCAGTTCTTC. Encoded protein: CASSQYNEQFF. The rearrangement joins TRBV25-1 to TRBJ2-1; D call uncertain. Germline CDR1 is MGHDK and CDR2 is SYGVNS. V was cut by 6 bases and J by 4 bases, with 4 bases left in between. The CDR3 is made up of 11 amino acids.

The chain combines TRBV5-5 with TRBJ2-5, with 8 bases lining up with TRBD1. Germline CDR1 and CDR2: SGHKS and YYEKEE (reference sequence). V trimming: 4 bases; J trimming: 7 bases; junction bases outside the gene matches: 12. The CDR3 has 15 amino acids. CDR3 sequence reads: CASSPDRVGSGTQYF. In nucleotides, the CDR3 is TGTGCCAGCAGCCCGGACAGGGTGGGTTCGGGGACCCAGTACTTC.